The 20 T cell receptor beta chains reported below all come from one sample, sequenced in a study of cytomegalovirus exposure and HLA in healthy donors. Primers included in the PCR were 60 Vbeta and 13 Jbeta primers. Sequencing was performed with immunoSEQ multiplex PCR; in TCRdb, only in-frame clones are kept and a portion is missing. The profile shows roughly 160,000 clones, 78% of them singletons. Sample: PBMCs. The receptor set was obtained from a woman aged 45 to 65 in good health and CMV-seropositive.

The rearrangement joins TRBV5-4 to TRBJ2-1; 8 nucleotides line up with TRBD2. Germline loops: CDR1 SGHNT, CDR2 YYREEE (reference sequence). This CDR3 has 15 amino acids. V shed 6 bases and J 1 base; nucleotides not matched to a gene: 6. This CDR3 is CASTLSGGSYNEQFF. DNA for the CDR3: TGTGCCAGCACTCTCAGCGGGGGTTCCTACAATGAGCAGTTCTTC.

This chain links TRBV28 with TRBJ2-7; TRBD2 aligns across 7 bases. Germline V lookup: CDR1 MDHEN, CDR2 SYDVKM. After removal of 4 bases from V and 3 bases from J, the junction contained 12 bases not matched to a gene. The CDR3 extends over 16 amino acids. The DNA of the CDR3 is TGTGCCAGCAGTTCGCCCGGAGCGGGGCGAGTCTACGAGCAGTACTTC. As protein: CASSSPGAGRVYEQYF.

The chain couples TRBV7-6 to TRBJ2-3; 9 nucleotides align to TRBD2. V was pared by 5 bases and J by 6 bases, with 12 bases of the junction left unmatched. The CDR3 runs to 16 residues. Per the germline V gene, CDR1 is SGHVS and CDR2 is FNYEAQ. The CDR3 here is CASSPRGAGGGDTQYF. CDR3 coding DNA: TGTGCCAGCAGCCCGCGGGGAGCGGGGGGTGGGGATACGCAGTATTTT.

V gene TRBV7-2 combines with J gene TRBJ1-2, with D perhaps matching TRBD1 (5 bases). Germline values: CDR1 SGHTA, CDR2 FQGNSA. V was cut by 5 bases and J by 4 bases, with 14 bases left in between. CDR3 length: 14 residues. The CDR3, as DNA: TGTGCCAGCAGCCGGGGGTCGGGGGGCTATGGCTACACCTTC. Residues: CASSRGSGGYGYTF.

The CDR3 coding sequence is TGTGCCAGCAGTGAAACACCCCATAGCAATCAGCCCCAGCATTTT. Its translation is CASSETPHSNQPQHF. The chain combines TRBV6-1 with TRBJ1-5; the D is unclear. This CDR3 region has 15 residues. The germline CDR1 and CDR2 sequences are MNHNS and SASEGT. The ends were cut back, 2 bases at V and 0 bases at J, with 8 bases in the middle.

The chain couples TRBV28 to TRBJ1-1; no clear D gene. The CDR3 runs to 11 residues. V was cut by 4 bases and J by 4 bases, with 4 bases left in between. Germline CDR1 is MDHEN and CDR2 is SYDVKM. CDR3 in DNA: TGTGCCAGCAGTTGGAGCACTGAAGCTTTCTTT. Amino acid sequence: CASSWSTEAFF.

The chain recombines TRBV7-2 with TRBJ2-2; TRBD1 is a possible D gene (6 bases). The germline V and J ends were trimmed by 1 base and 5 bases, with 11 bases remaining between them. Germline V gene lookup returns CDR1 SGHTA and CDR2 FQGNSA. The CDR3 extends over 15 amino acids. The CDR3 bases are TGTGCCAGCAGCTTAGATTCAGGGGCAACCGGGGAGCTGTTTTTT. This gives the protein CASSLDSGATGELFF.

J is TRBJ1-2 and V is TRBV9, with 7 bases aligning to TRBD1. Germline V gene lookup returns CDR1 SGDLS and CDR2 YYNGEE. V gave up 0 bases and J gave up 2 bases; unmatched junction bases: 7. This CDR3 is built from 16 residues. DNA for the CDR3: TGTGCCAGCAGCGTAGGGAGGGGGCAGACGAACTATGGCTACACCTTC. The encoded protein is CASSVGRGQTNYGYTF.

J is TRBJ1-3 and V is TRBV6-1; D gene unclear. Trimming stripped 4 bases from V and 4 bases from J, with 17 bases between. CDR1 MNHNS and CDR2 SASEGT come from the germline V gene. The CDR3 sequence is 16 residues long. Here the CDR3 DNA reads TGTGCCAGCAGTGTAAACCCGGCGGTGGAAGGAAACACCATATATTTT. Translating gives CASSVNPAVEGNTIYF.

This chain joins TRBV28 and TRBJ2-3; TRBD2 agrees at 16 bases. CDR1 and CDR2 (germline): MDHEN, SYDVKM. With 4 bases clipped from V and 4 bases from J, the junction kept 2 bases outside the gene matches. The CDR3 is 16 residues long. The CDR3 DNA sequence: TGTGCCAGCAGTTCAGGGACTAGCGGGGGGGCAGATACGCAGTATTTT. This gives the protein CASSSGTSGGADTQYF.

J is TRBJ1-4 and V is TRBV7-2; 9 bases line up with TRBD1. From germline, CDR1 is SGHTA and CDR2 FQGNSA. Trimming cost V 4 bases and J 11 bases; bases outside gene matches: 5. The CDR3 extends over 13 amino acids. Written as DNA, the CDR3 is TGTGCCAGCAGCTCCGGGACAGGGAGTAAACTGTTTTTT. Its protein is CASSSGTGSKLFF. The complete variable domain, with remaining parts taken from reference TRBV7-2 and TRBJ1-4, reads GAGVSQSPSNKVTEKGKDVELRCDPISGHTALYWYRQSLGQGLEFLIYFQGNSAPDKSGLPSDRFSAERTGGSVSTLTIQRTQQEDSAVYLCASSSGTGSKLFFGSGTQLSVL.

The chain has TRBV28 and TRBJ1-5; a weak D match, TRBD1 (6 bases). Between the trimmed V and J ends, which lost 6 bases and 6 bases, there was a span of 15 bases. Germline V gene data show CDR1 as MDHEN and CDR2 as SYDVKM. The CDR3 is made up of 14 amino acids. The CDR3 reads CASRPTGLSQPQHF. The CDR3 DNA sequence: TGTGCCAGCAGACCAACAGGGCTGAGTCAGCCCCAGCATTTT.

The CDR3 DNA sequence: TGTGCCAGCCAGACAGGGGGCGGCGGCTACACCTTC. Translation gives CASQTGGGGYTF. The J gene is TRBJ1-2, the V gene TRBV6-1; TRBD1 matches at 10 bases. The CDR3 loop spans 12 amino acids. From germline, CDR1 is MNHNS and CDR2 SASEGT. The trim removed 8 bases at V and 8 bases at J, leaving 5 bases unmatched.

This chain uses TRBV9 with TRBJ1-2; possibly TRBD1 for D (5 bases). The CDR3 covers 15 residues. Germline lookup yields CDR1 SGDLS and CDR2 YYNGEE. Trimming removed 3 bases at V and 7 bases at J, with 19 bases between. As DNA, the CDR3 is TGTGCCAGCAGCGCACAACTCGTAGGGGTTGGTGGCTACACCTTC. Translation: CASSAQLVGVGGYTF.

The chain is built from TRBV5-1 and TRBJ2-5; D uncertain. This CDR3 contains 13 residues. V was pared by 2 bases and J by 4 bases, with 9 bases between. Germline CDR1 reads SGHRS; CDR2 reads YFSETQ. CDR3 coding DNA: TGCGCCAGCAGCTTACTAATTGGAGAGACCCAGTACTTC. Its protein product is CASSLLIGETQYF.

This chain uses TRBV19 with TRBJ2-3, with a possible D match to TRBD1 (5 bases). CDR3 length: 17 amino acids. The V and J ends lost 1 base and 3 bases respectively, with 17 bases between them. The V gene's germline CDR1 is LNHDA and CDR2 SQIVND (reference sequence). CDR3 amino acids: CASSIAFVQGRTDTQYF. CDR3 coding DNA: TGTGCCAGTAGTATAGCGTTCGTGCAGGGCAGAACAGATACGCAGTATTTT.

The chain links TRBV11-2 to TRBJ2-1; TRBD2 agrees at 13 bases. Germline CDR1 reads SGHAT; CDR2 reads FQNNGV. The CDR3 is 17 residues long. V trimming: 4 bases; J trimming: 5 bases; junction bases outside the gene matches: 8. CDR3 protein: CASSSRLAGGQDNEQFF. The CDR3 DNA reads TGTGCCAGCAGCTCGAGACTAGCGGGAGGACAAGACAATGAGCAGTTCTTC.

This clone has only one observation. The chain uses TRBV21-1 and TRBJ1-2. TRBV21-1 is a known pseudogene. This CDR3 contains 11 residues. CDR3 protein: CASREIDFRSF. CDR3 in DNA: TGTGCCAGCAGGGAGATCGACTTTAGGTCCTTC.

This clone has only a few counts. The CDR3 spells CASSVGPILNTEAFF. The CDR3, as DNA: TGTGCCAGCAGCGTTGGGCCGATCCTGAACACTGAAGCTTTCTTT. The genes are TRBV9 and TRBJ1-1, with unresolved D. Germline CDR1 SGDLS, CDR2 YYNGEE. The CDR3 length is 15 residues. V gave up 2 bases and J gave up 0 bases, with 11 bases separating them.

This chain links TRBV5-8 with TRBJ1-2; D perhaps matches TRBD1 (6 bases). Germline CDR1 SGHTS, CDR2 YDEGEE. The CDR3 covers 13 residues. V was shortened by 2 bases and J by 7 bases, with 12 bases between the two germline ends. CDR3 sequence (DNA): TGTGCCAGCAGCTTCTACAGGGATCGTGGCTACACCTTC. The encoded protein is CASSFYRDRGYTF.